This is a list of T cell receptor beta chains from one sample in a study of identical twins. Via MiXCR, TCRdb re-called the 5' RACE reads, giving one row per CDR3 protein. The data show 520,000 or so distinct CDR3 sequences, roughly 21% seen once. The sample was also reused in another study, on T cells expressing NK-cell markers.

The sequencing input was CD4+ T cells sorted from blood. These receptors came from a woman in her late teens or twenties in good health. CDR3s include the opening cysteine and the closing phenylalanine or tryptophan. Each record gives: J gene, V gene, CDR3 protein.

>TRBJ2-1|TRBV6-1
CASSESAGLAGAIEQFF
>TRBJ2-5|TRBV20-1
CSGLAGALRETQYF
>TRBJ2-1|TRBV20-1
CSARSGSPPYNEQFF
>TRBJ2-3|TRBV5-1
CASSFLGPGDTQYF
>TRBJ2-5|TRBV10-3
CAISSTLGSGGKTQYF
>TRBJ2-1|TRBV6-1
CASSGTWTSGVSSYNEQFF
>TRBJ2-1|TRBV29-1
CSGTSGRPSYNEQFF
>TRBJ2-7|TRBV5-1
CASSLGPGTHYSYEQYF
>TRBJ2-1|TRBV12-3/TRBV12-4
CASSETSGSYPYNEQHF
>TRBJ1-5|TRBV12-3/TRBV12-4
CASSSSGLNQPQHF
>TRBJ2-1|TRBV12-3/TRBV12-4
CASRLGLGTYNEQFF
>TRBJ2-7|TRBV2
CASSDPSGSASSYEQYF
>TRBJ2-4|TRBV5-5
CASEGLAKNIQYF
>TRBJ2-1|TRBV7-2
CASSLSHPVF
>TRBJ1-6|TRBV7-3
CASSLLQDGSPLHF
>TRBJ2-3|TRBV6-1
CASRGAGGPTDTQYF
>TRBJ1-2|TRBV12-3/TRBV12-4
CASSSGTGAGYTF
>TRBJ2-3|TRBV5-1
CASGIAGGHTDTQYF
>TRBJ2-5|TRBV5-1
CASSLAGSQETQYF
>TRBJ2-5|TRBV20-1
CSAPGGLTQYF
>TRBJ1-5|TRBV20-1
CSATVGAGNQPQHF
>TRBJ1-5|TRBV7-9
CASSQGYNQPQHF
>TRBJ2-5|TRBV20-1
CSARVERGGTRETQYF
>TRBJ2-7|TRBV7-2
CASSRRLAGDEQYF
>TRBJ2-1|TRBV7-8
CASSLLGSGSNLGQFF
>TRBJ2-7|TRBV20-1
CSAGNSLSLGEQYF
>TRBJ2-5|TRBV6-6
CASSQIREETQYF
>TRBJ1-2|TRBV5-5
CASSPRQGDYGYTF
>TRBJ1-2|TRBV4-2
CASSQDRVGDHYYGYTF
>TRBJ2-3|TRBV18
CASSPEIRDTQYF
>TRBJ1-2|TRBV6-1
CASSARTVYGYTF
>TRBJ1-1|TRBV6-5
CASSYSLGLNTEAFF
>TRBJ2-1|TRBV5-1
CASSLDYPYNEQFF
>TRBJ1-2|TRBV29-1
CSVVTVPDYGYTF
>TRBJ1-2|TRBV20-1
CSASQSNYGYTF
>TRBJ2-3|TRBV12-3/TRBV12-4
CASSRRDGHTDTQYF
>TRBJ2-2|TRBV7-8
CASSRRDTGELFF
>TRBJ1-1|TRBV12-3/TRBV12-4
CASKRTGDTEAFF
>TRBJ2-6|TRBV9
CASSVTDSWASTGANVLTF
>TRBJ1-1|TRBV14
CASSSQWNTEAFF
>TRBJ2-7|TRBV7-2
CASSLEVLYEQYF